The clone carrying this T cell receptor beta chain came up many times. The antigen is unknown. These data are taken from a study of identical twins. V lost 4 bases and J 6 bases, leaving 8 bases between the germline ends. CDR3 length: 11 residues. Germline CDR1 and CDR2: DFQATT and SNEGSKA (reference sequence). General study points: Beta clonotypes that were abundant in cord blood contained fewer insertions, a pattern absent from memory repertoires. The study found weaker excess twin sharing in beta out-of-frame sequences. It was possible that invariant MAIT and iNKT cells partly confounded the zero-insertion analyses.

Unique molecular identifiers were present on the cDNA, and a universal primer site came from template switching. In TCRdb, the 5' RACE reads were re-called with MiXCR into one record per CDR3 protein. This table holds more than 650,000 distinct CDR3 sequences, 5.5% to 7.5% found once. The sample was naive T cells sorted from blood. The genes are TRBV20-1 and TRBJ2-3; D gene ambiguous. This sequence was found in a man aged 18 to 29 in good health. CDR3 sequence reads: CSAMSFDTQYF. The CDR3 DNA reads TGCAGTGCTATGTCTTTTGATACGCAGTATTTT.